Shown below are 29 T cell receptor beta chains from a single sample sequenced in a study of Ad26.COV2.S vaccination and SARS-CoV-2 variants. The treatment was: roughly 20 received Ad26.COV2.S at low or high dose, single or two shots; 5 received placebo; per-sample allocation not given. The investigators took samples on day 63 after the first vaccine or placebo injection. TCRdb's copy holds only in-frame clones and misses some; the assay was immunoSEQ multiplex PCR. The sample comprises roughly 700,000 clones, about 90% of which are singletons, and approximately 1.5% rests with the top ten. The source was peripheral blood, collected in a trial of Ad26.COV2.S vaccine versus placebo. The receptors were gathered from a person between 18 and 65 years old who received the Ad26.COV2.S COVID-19 vaccine or a placebo.

This chain connects TRBV6-5 to TRBJ1-3; a possible D gene is TRBD1 (5 bases). The V end lost 5 bases, the J end lost 8 bases, and 7 bases lay between the germline ends. This CDR3 comprises 11 residues. Germline lookup yields CDR1 MNHEY and CDR2 SVGAGI. Written as DNA, the CDR3 is TGTGCCAGCAGTCGGGGGGACACCATATATTTT. Its protein product is CASSRGDTIYF.

The genes are TRBV27 and TRBJ1-5; TRBD1 matches 8 bases. Germline CDR1 is MNHEY and CDR2 is SMNVEV (reference sequence). The CDR3 runs to 14 residues. After removal of 8 bases from V and 5 bases from J, the junction contained 8 bases not matched to a gene. The CDR3: CASSSGQGYQPQHF. CDR3 sequence (DNA): TGTGCCAGCTCCTCCGGACAGGGATATCAGCCCCAGCATTTT.

The V and J genes are TRBV7-9 and TRBJ2-5; TRBD2 might be the D (6 bases). V lost 3 bases to trimming and J lost 8 bases, with 10 bases between them. The germline V gene has CDR1 SEHNR and CDR2 FQNEAQ (reference sequence). The CDR3 extends over 12 amino acids. CDR3 bases: TGTGCCAGCAGCTTGGCCGGGACTACCCAGTACTTC. This encodes CASSLAGTTQYF.

This CDR3 reads CASSPGGVNYGYTF. The CDR3 nucleotides are TGTGCCAGCAGCCCGGGCGGGGTTAACTATGGCTACACCTTC. This chain joins TRBV7-2 and TRBJ1-2; D unclear. The V and J ends lost 5 bases and 1 base respectively, with 11 bases between them. The germline CDR1 and CDR2 sequences are SGHTA and FQGNSA. CDR3 length: 14 amino acids.

The genes are TRBV9 and TRBJ2-3; D possibly uses TRBD1 or TRBD2 (5 bases each). This CDR3 is built from 16 residues. Germline values: CDR1 SGDLS, CDR2 YYNGEE. With 4 bases removed from V and 0 bases from J, the gap between germline ends came to 15 bases. The DNA for the CDR3 is TGTGCCAGCAGCCCCCTACCCGGGGCGAGCACAGATACGCAGTATTTT. It codes for CASSPLPGASTDTQYF. Based on the CDR3 plus reference TRBV9 and TRBJ2-3, the full variable domain is DSGVTQTPKHLITATGQRVTLRCSPRSGDLSVYWYQQSLDQGLQFLIQYYNGEERAKGNILERFSAQQFPDLHSELNLSSLELGDSALYFCASSPLPGASTDTQYFGPGTRLTVL.

This clone was seen just once. The V and J genes are TRBV24-1 and TRBJ2-2; 8 bases match TRBD1. The germline gives CDR1 KGHDR, CDR2 SFDVKD. Trimming cost V 3 bases and J 4 bases; bases outside gene matches: 6. This CDR3 contains 16 residues. The CDR3 loop reads CATSDGQGPGTGELFF. DNA for the CDR3: TGTGCCACCAGTGATGGACAGGGACCGGGCACCGGGGAGCTGTTTTTT.

The genes are TRBV7-2 and TRBJ2-7, with 7 positions matching TRBD1. J gave up 6 bases and V 3 bases, and 14 bases lay outside the gene matches. The CDR3 has 16 amino acids. Germline CDR1 reads SGHTA; CDR2 reads FQGNSA. CDR3 sequence reads: CASSFQSKGARAEQYF. The CDR3 nucleotides read TGTGCCAGCAGCTTTCAGTCGAAGGGGGCGCGGGCCGAGCAGTACTTC.

This chain connects TRBV10-3 to TRBJ2-3, with 9 bases matching TRBD1. CDR1 is ENHRY, CDR2 SYGVKD, per germline. This CDR3 contains 16 residues. After removal of 9 bases from V and 4 bases from J, the junction contained 14 bases not matched to a gene. CDR3: CAISGTGKDWADTQYF. DNA of the CDR3: TGTGCCATTTCCGGGACAGGGAAAGATTGGGCAGATACGCAGTATTTT.

V usage is TRBV19 and J usage is TRBJ2-1; no clear D gene. Germline V CDR1 and CDR2: LNHDA, SQIVND (reference sequence). V lost 4 bases, J lost 8 bases, and 15 bases lay in between. The CDR3 runs 14 residues. The chain's CDR3 is CASSRDMGWDEQFF. CDR3 DNA sequence: TGTGCCAGTAGTAGGGATATGGGCTGGGATGAGCAGTTCTTC.

The V call is TRBV18, the J call TRBJ2-1; 8 nucleotides align to TRBD2. V was pared by 5 bases and J by 8 bases, with 11 bases of the junction left unmatched. Germline assignment: CDR1 KGHSH and CDR2 LQKENI. CDR3 length: 15 amino acids. Written as DNA, the CDR3 is TGTGCCAGCTCATCAAGCGGGAGTGGCCAGTATGAGCAGTTCTTC. Protein sequence: CASSSSGSGQYEQFF. The full variable domain, rest sourced from reference TRBV18 and TRBJ2-1, is NAGVMQNPRHLVRRRGQEARLRCSPMKGHSHVYWYRQLPEEGLKFMVYLQKENIIDESGMPKERFSAEFPKEGPSILRIQQVVRGDSAAYFCASSSSGSGQYEQFFGPGTRLTVL.

This clone was seen only a few times. This chain uses TRBV19 with TRBJ1-6; 10 nucleotides agree with TRBD1. The CDR3 loop spans 16 amino acids. Germline trimming cut 5 bases from V and 6 bases from J; bases unmatched to any gene: 7. Germline CDR1 reads LNHDA; CDR2 reads SQIVND (reference sequence). The CDR3 here is CASSLTGGASNSPLHF. The CDR3 coding sequence is TGTGCCAGTAGTCTGACAGGGGGCGCGAGTAATTCACCCCTCCACTTT.

The J gene is TRBJ2-5, the V gene TRBV18; D gene uncertain. Looked up from germline, CDR1 is KGHSH and CDR2 is LQKENI. This CDR3 has 12 residues. The V and J ends lost 5 bases and 0 bases respectively, with 4 bases between them. The CDR3 DNA sequence: TGTGCCAGCTCATTGTACCAAGAGACCCAGTACTTC. It is translated as CASSLYQETQYF.

Written as DNA, the CDR3 is TGTGCCAGCAGCCAAAAGAGTCTAGCGGGAGCGGGCAATGAGCAGTTCTTC. Amino acid sequence: CASSQKSLAGAGNEQFF. This rearrangement joins TRBV4-2 to TRBJ2-1, with 10 bases that match TRBD2. This CDR3 is 17 amino acids long. Germline V lookup: CDR1 LGHNA, CDR2 YNFKEQ. After removal of 2 bases from V and 6 bases from J, the junction contained 10 bases not matched to a gene.

The chain couples TRBV10-3 to TRBJ2-2, with 16 bases fitting TRBD2. The CDR3 is 16 amino acids. After removal of 9 bases from V and 3 bases from J, the junction contained 4 bases not matched to a gene. CDR1 and CDR2 from the germline V gene are ENHRY and SYGVKD. The CDR3 region has the DNA TGTGCCATTTCGGGACTAGCGGGAGGGCACACCGGGGAGCTGTTTTTT. Amino acids: CAISGLAGGHTGELFF.

V gene TRBV23-1 combines with J gene TRBJ2-1; 12 nucleotides line up with TRBD1. TRBV23-1 is an ORF for which the function is uncertain. J gave up 7 bases and V 1 base, and 5 bases lay outside the gene matches. The CDR3 loop spans 16 amino acids. This CDR3 reads CASSQCWDRGLNEQFF. DNA for the CDR3: TGCGCCAGCAGTCAATGTTGGGACAGGGGGCTGAATGAGCAGTTCTTC.

In its sample, this clone was seen a few times. V is TRBV5-6 and J is TRBJ2-7; tentatively, D is TRBD1 (5 bases). The CDR3 has 13 residues. Germline CDR1 is SGHDT and CDR2 is YYEEEE. Trimming pared 0 bases from V and 6 bases from J, leaving 10 bases between. The CDR3 sequence: CASSLGRVGEQYF. For the CDR3, the DNA is TGTGCCAGCAGCTTGGGCAGGGTTGGCGAGCAGTACTTC.

V usage is TRBV5-1 and J usage is TRBJ2-4; tentative D call: TRBD1 (6 bases). This CDR3 spans 16 amino acids. Germline CDR1 reads SGHRS; CDR2 reads YFSETQ. Trimming took 0 bases from V and 1 from J, leaving 11 bases between them. The CDR3 loop is CASSLGTGLAKNIQYF. The CDR3 DNA reads TGCGCCAGCAGCTTGGGAACAGGGCTTGCCAAAAACATTCAGTACTTC.

The chain is built from TRBV5-5 and TRBJ1-2; the D is unclear. This CDR3 contains 11 residues. V gave up 2 bases and J gave up 8 bases, with 7 bases separating them. Germline values: CDR1 SGHKS, CDR2 YYEKEE (reference sequence). The CDR3 protein is CASSFAWGYTF. The CDR3 DNA is TGTGCCAGCAGCTTTGCTTGGGGCTACACCTTC. The complete variable domain, with remaining parts taken from reference TRBV5-5 and TRBJ1-2, reads DAGVTQSPTHLIKTRGQQVTLRCSPISGHKSVSWYQQVLGQGPQFIFQYYEKEERGRGNFPDRFSARQFPNYSSELNVNALLLGDSALYLCASSFAWGYTFGSGTRLTVV.

The V call is TRBV4-3, the J call TRBJ2-2, with TRBD2 identical over 10 bases. This CDR3 is built from 17 residues. Germline lookup yields CDR1 LGHNA and CDR2 YSLEER. V lost 0 bases and J lost 2; bases outside the gene matches: 3. For the CDR3, the DNA is TGCGCCAGCAGCCAAGAAGCGGGGGGGCGAAACACCGGGGAGCTGTTTTTT. Amino acid sequence: CASSQEAGGRNTGELFF.

V gene TRBV9 combines with J gene TRBJ2-2; D gene unclear. CDR3 length: 13 residues. V was cut by 0 bases and J by 6 bases, with 6 bases left in between. Germline V lookup: CDR1 SGDLS, CDR2 YYNGEE. CDR3 protein: CASSVDLPGELFF. Here the CDR3 DNA reads TGTGCCAGCAGCGTAGATCTGCCCGGGGAGCTGTTTTTT.

This chain uses TRBV4-2 with TRBJ2-7; no definite D call. Germline CDR1 reads LGHNA; CDR2 reads YNFKEQ. V gave up 0 bases and J gave up 0 bases, with 6 bases separating them. The CDR3 is 14 residues long. The DNA for the CDR3 is TGTGCCAGCAGCCAAGAACTCGGCTCCTACGAGCAGTACTTC. Encoded protein: CASSQELGSYEQYF.

The chain has TRBV5-6 and TRBJ2-7, with 10 positions matching TRBD2. Trimming cost V 4 bases and J 0 bases; bases outside gene matches: 7. The CDR3 consists of 16 residues. Germline assignment: CDR1 SGHDT and CDR2 YYEEEE. The CDR3 bases are TGTGCCAGCAGCCAAATGGGACTAGCGAGCTCCTACGAGCAGTACTTC. Protein sequence: CASSQMGLASSYEQYF. The variable domain in full, with the rest retrieved from reference TRBV5-6 and TRBJ2-7, is DAGVTQSPTHLIKTRGQQVTLRCSPKSGHDTVSWYQQALGQGPQFIFQYYEEEERQRGNFPDRFSGHQFPNYSSELNVNALLLGDSALYLCASSQMGLASSYEQYFGPGTRLTVT.

This clone has more than one count but fewer than ten. The V gene is TRBV3-1 (or the pseudogene TRBV3-2), the J gene TRBJ2-7; D is ambiguous. The CDR3 is 13 residues long. CDR1 is LGHDT and CDR2 is YNNKEL in the germline V gene (reference sequence). Trimming shortened V by 0 bases and J by 9 bases, and 12 bases separated the two germline ends. The DNA of the CDR3 is TGTGCCAGCAGCCAAGATCTAACCACCCGGCAGTACTTC. This translates into CASSQDLTTRQYF.

CDR3 region: CASSAGEAGYTF. DNA for the CDR3: TGTGCCAGCAGCGCTGGGGAGGCCGGCTACACCTTC. The chain uses TRBV9 and TRBJ1-2; D uncertain. CDR3 length: 12 amino acids. Per germline, CDR1 SGDLS and CDR2 YYNGEE. Trimming pared 3 bases from V and 8 bases from J, leaving 11 bases between.

This sequence joins TRBV2 and TRBJ2-7, with D possibly TRBD2 on 6 matching bases. V was trimmed by 3 bases and J by 2 bases, leaving 14 bases between them. The germline gives CDR1 SNHLY, CDR2 FYNNEI. CDR3 size: 15 residues. The chain's CDR3 is CASSDPSGHTYEQYF. In nucleotides, the CDR3 is TGTGCCAGCAGTGACCCCAGCGGGCACACCTACGAGCAGTACTTC.

The V gene is TRBV3-1 (or the pseudogene TRBV3-2), the J gene TRBJ2-5; D is unresolved. Trimming stripped 8 bases from V and 5 bases from J, with 9 bases between. There are 11 residues in the CDR3. From germline, CDR1 is LGHDT and CDR2 YNNKEL (reference sequence). CDR3 region: CASGPRETQYF. The DNA for the CDR3 is TGTGCCAGCGGCCCGAGGGAGACCCAGTACTTC.

The chain couples TRBV5-1 to TRBJ2-2, with 7 bases fitting TRBD1. V lost 6 bases to trimming and J lost 0 bases; unmatched junction nucleotides: 2. The CDR3 has 14 residues. The V gene's germline CDR1 is SGHRS and CDR2 YFSETQ. For the CDR3, the DNA is TGCGCCAGCAAGGGGGCCTCGAACACCGGGGAGCTGTTTTTT. This gives the protein CASKGASNTGELFF.

CDR3 in amino acids: CAWSSFRGQGAGAAFF. In DNA form, the CDR3 reads TGTGCCTGGAGTTCGTTTCGAGGACAGGGGGCAGGTGCAGCTTTCTTT. J is TRBJ1-1 and V is TRBV30; 11 bases map to TRBD1. Per the germline V gene, CDR1 is GTSNPN and CDR2 is SVGIG (reference sequence). The CDR3 is made up of 16 amino acids. Trimming cost V 2 bases and J 10 bases; bases outside gene matches: 15.

V gene TRBV30 combines with J gene TRBJ2-1; D remains ambiguous. In germline, CDR1 is GTSNPN, CDR2 SVGIG (reference sequence). CDR3 size: 11 residues. V lost 1 base and J 9 bases, leaving 7 bases between the germline ends. This chain's CDR3 is CAWSAIVEQFF. The CDR3 DNA reads TGTGCCTGGAGTGCCATCGTTGAGCAGTTCTTC.